The clone carrying this TCR beta chain was found a few times. Its antigen is not identified. The sample comes from a study of early T cells in non-severe SARS-CoV-2 infection. As for the study in general: Bulk RNA isolated from unsorted whole blood underwent sequencing; chains were not paired.

Attachment of unique molecular identifiers was made to individual cDNA molecules. One entry per CDR3 protein, called by TCRdb with MiXCR from the 5' RACE reads. The table lists tens of thousands of distinct CDR3 sequences, 8.5% to 10% of them singletons. Overall study findings and caveats: Matching results from VDJdb favored anti-spike CD8 responses, leaving private and CD4 specificities undetected.

The CDR3 runs 15 residues. Germline CDR1 SGHAT, CDR2 FQNNGV. V was cut by 4 bases and J by 3 bases, with 16 bases left in between. The sample here was whole blood, taken at baseline. The chain links TRBV11-2 to TRBJ2-7, with D possibly being TRBD2 (6 bases). This TCR was sampled from an adult who was a healthcare worker with PCR-confirmed SARS-CoV-2 infection or an uninfected control (not recorded which). The DNA for the CDR3 is TGTGCCAGCAGCTCCCCTACTAGCAACTACTACGAGCAGTACTTC. Residues: CASSSPTSNYYEQYF. Variable domain in full (rest from reference TRBV11-2 and TRBJ2-7): EAGVAQSPRYKIIEKRQSVAFWCNPISGHATLYWYQQILGQGPKLLIQFQNNGVVDDSQLPKDRFSAERLKGVDSTLKIQPAKLEDSAVYLCASSSPTSNYYEQYFGPGTRLTVT.